These 9 T cell receptor beta chains were sequenced from one sample in a study of shared clonotypes between healthy human individuals. Clones were read by immunoSEQ multiplex PCR, and TCRdb kept only the in-frame ones, dropping some. This sample carries about 470,000 clones, 79% of them seen once, and the ten largest clones take 13%. Material for sequencing was PBMCs. Every receptor here comes from a woman in her thirties or forties in good health. Some clones in this sample may be carry-over from other donors' samples.

The chain combines TRBV28 with TRBJ2-2, with a tentative D call TRBD2 (6 bases). Deletions cut 1 base from V and 4 bases from J, with 7 bases between. CDR3 length equals 14 residues. Germline loops: CDR1 MDHEN, CDR2 SYDVKM. CDR3 residues: CASSLLGGTGELFF. For the CDR3, the DNA is TGTGCCAGCAGTTTATTGGGGGGCACCGGGGAGCTGTTTTTT.

The gene calls are TRBV10-3 and TRBJ2-5; D perhaps matches TRBD1 (7 bases). Germline V gene data show CDR1 as ENHRY and CDR2 as SYGVKD. This CDR3 is built from 13 residues. V was trimmed by 10 bases and J by 2 bases, leaving 14 bases between them. In nucleotides, the CDR3 is TGTGCCAGCCGCGGGACAGATCAAGAGACCCAGTACTTC. It is translated as CASRGTDQETQYF.

The chain links TRBV28 to TRBJ2-2; D perhaps matches TRBD2 (6 bases). From germline, CDR1 is MDHEN and CDR2 SYDVKM. The CDR3 totals 16 residues. Trimming removed 2 bases from V and 4 bases from J, with 14 bases in between. The CDR3 region has the DNA TGTGCCAGCAGTTTAGCAGGAGGGATGGCCACCGGGGAGCTGTTTTTT. Its translation is CASSLAGGMATGELFF.

This CDR3 is CASSFAQGARMNTEAFF. CDR3 nucleotides: TGTGCCAGCAGCTTTGCACAGGGGGCCCGAATGAACACTGAAGCTTTCTTT. V usage is TRBV5-8 and J usage is TRBJ1-1; TRBD1 matches at 9 bases. Germline V gene sequence: CDR1 SGHTS, CDR2 YDEGEE. This CDR3 has 17 residues. Trimming removed 2 bases from V and 0 bases from J; junction bases left unmatched: 8.

The rearrangement links TRBV14 to TRBJ1-3; D uncertain. Trimming took 4 bases from V and 4 from J, leaving 2 bases between them. The CDR3 is 11 amino acids. Looked up from germline, CDR1 is SGHDN and CDR2 is FVKESK. DNA of the CDR3: TGTGCCAGCAGCCCCGGAAACACCATATATTTT. It specifies CASSPGNTIYF.

The V and J genes are TRBV11-1 and TRBJ2-7; weak D call: TRBD1 (5 bases). CDR3 size: 14 residues. Trimming shortened V by 6 bases and J by 0 bases, and 12 bases separated the two germline ends. Germline CDR1 reads SGHAT; CDR2 reads FQDESV (reference sequence). The CDR3 DNA is TGTGCCAGCAGACAGGCCCGAAGCTCCTACGAGCAGTACTTC. Residues: CASRQARSSYEQYF.

The V call is TRBV6-1, the J call TRBJ2-1, with 7 bases lining up with TRBD2. CDR3 length: 15 amino acids. The V segment lost 6 bases and the J segment 5 bases; nucleotides outside the gene matches: 10. CDR1 MNHNS and CDR2 SASEGT come from the germline V gene. The CDR3 here is CASRKAGPTDNEQFF. Here the CDR3 DNA reads TGTGCCAGCAGGAAAGCGGGACCTACCGACAATGAGCAGTTCTTC.

This sequence joins TRBV19 and TRBJ2-1; unclear D gene. Trimming took 1 base from V and 4 from J, leaving 5 bases between them. The length of the CDR3 is 13 residues. CDR1 is LNHDA and CDR2 is SQIVND in the germline V gene (reference sequence). The CDR3 region is CASSIGQYNEQFF. The CDR3 nucleotides are TGTGCCAGTAGTATAGGCCAGTACAATGAGCAGTTCTTC.

The sample holds a few counts of this clone. The chain combines TRBV7-9 with TRBJ2-3; D gene uncertain. The CDR3 is made up of 15 amino acids. V lost 1 base and J 5 bases, leaving 13 bases between the germline ends. Germline values: CDR1 SEHNR, CDR2 FQNEAQ (reference sequence). CDR3 in DNA: TGTGCCAGCAGCTTAGTACTAACATCTGGAGATACGCAGTATTTT. This translates into CASSLVLTSGDTQYF.